This is a list of T cell receptor beta chains from one sample in a study of regulatory T cells in long-lasting Graves disease. Each CDR3 protein is one row after TCRdb ran MiXCR on the multiplex PCR reads. The sample has 680,000 or so distinct CDR3 sequences, roughly 15% seen once. The sample was also reused in another study, on T cells in Graves' hyperthyroidism and ophthalmopathy.

The specimen comprised peripheral blood mononuclear cells (PBMCs), sampled at new diagnosis, from a patient treated with antithyroid drugs. The origin of the receptors is a woman aged 25 to 45 with Graves disease. CDR3s include the opening cysteine and the closing phenylalanine or tryptophan. The order of the fields is V gene, J gene, CDR3 protein.

v_call: TRBV6-2/TRBV6-3
j_call: TRBJ1-5
cdr3_aa: CASSYLSRVSNQPQHF

v_call: TRBV24-1
j_call: TRBJ2-5
cdr3_aa: CATRWGKRRMVTQETQYF

v_call: TRBV6-5
j_call: TRBJ1-2
cdr3_aa: CASSYSKARGRGYGYTF

v_call: TRBV3-1
j_call: TRBJ2-7
cdr3_aa: CASIQDPSSYEQYF

v_call: TRBV5-1
j_call: TRBJ2-1
cdr3_aa: CASSFYPGTSGSDEQFF

v_call: TRBV7-3
j_call: TRBJ2-3
cdr3_aa: CASSPRGGAIPDTQYF

v_call: TRBV27
j_call: TRBJ1-5
cdr3_aa: CASSLGRGDYQPQHF

v_call: TRBV10-1
j_call: TRBJ1-2
cdr3_aa: CASSDSPPGQGNGYTF

v_call: TRBV5-1
j_call: TRBJ2-1
cdr3_aa: CASSLMGSIGGEQFF

v_call: TRBV14
j_call: TRBJ2-1
cdr3_aa: CASSRRSSYNEQFF

v_call: TRBV2
j_call: TRBJ1-5
cdr3_aa: CASSELDLSDQPQHF

v_call: TRBV6-2/TRBV6-3
j_call: TRBJ2-5
cdr3_aa: CASKRGGASGEETQYF

v_call: TRBV19
j_call: TRBJ1-2
cdr3_aa: CASSPARGGSYTF

v_call: TRBV12-3/TRBV12-4
j_call: TRBJ1-2
cdr3_aa: CASRKSDTYYGYTF

v_call: TRBV7-9
j_call: TRBJ2-5
cdr3_aa: CASSQQGAQETQYF

v_call: TRBV29-1
j_call: TRBJ2-1
cdr3_aa: CSVEELGLNNEQFF

v_call: TRBV11-3
j_call: TRBJ2-1
cdr3_aa: CASSSNWGLAGNHEQFF

v_call: TRBV20-1
j_call: TRBJ2-7
cdr3_aa: CSASYSGQYF

v_call: TRBV5-6
j_call: TRBJ1-5
cdr3_aa: CASSFRGLQLDQPQHF

v_call: TRBV7-9
j_call: TRBJ2-1
cdr3_aa: CASSASTGLAGGNNEQFF

v_call: TRBV7-2
j_call: TRBJ2-5
cdr3_aa: CASSLDGLAGGFGDETQYF

v_call: TRBV14
j_call: TRBJ1-4
cdr3_aa: CASSRTARGQRNEKLFF

v_call: TRBV7-9
j_call: TRBJ2-1
cdr3_aa: CASSSTRGEQFF

v_call: TRBV27
j_call: TRBJ2-1
cdr3_aa: CASSPTSGRNNEQFF

v_call: TRBV27
j_call: TRBJ2-1
cdr3_aa: CASSSPMRGFDEQFF

v_call: TRBV7-8
j_call: TRBJ1-3
cdr3_aa: CASSVTGTASSGNTIYF

v_call: TRBV11-2
j_call: TRBJ2-7
cdr3_aa: CASSRLDNSEQYF

v_call: TRBV7-9
j_call: TRBJ2-1
cdr3_aa: CASSLLVAGYNEQFF

v_call: TRBV11-2
j_call: TRBJ2-2
cdr3_aa: CASSLQALGAGIYTGELFF

v_call: TRBV20-1
j_call: TRBJ2-2
cdr3_aa: CSSTGLTGELFF

v_call: TRBV13
j_call: TRBJ2-7
cdr3_aa: CASSWILGGRPYEQYF

v_call: TRBV7-3
j_call: TRBJ2-5
cdr3_aa: CASSPRSGRASMETQYF

v_call: TRBV10-3
j_call: TRBJ2-7
cdr3_aa: CAISSGTGSYEQYF

v_call: TRBV20-1
j_call: TRBJ2-7
cdr3_aa: CSAKLAHEQYF

v_call: TRBV20-1
j_call: TRBJ2-3
cdr3_aa: CSARGSSTSTDTQYF

v_call: TRBV5-1
j_call: TRBJ1-6
cdr3_aa: CASSTGQYHSPLHF

v_call: TRBV6-1
j_call: TRBJ1-2
cdr3_aa: CASSRATGAGESLDGYTF

v_call: TRBV6-1
j_call: TRBJ1-2
cdr3_aa: CAVRVGDYGYTF

v_call: TRBV5-1
j_call: TRBJ1-4
cdr3_aa: CASSLAATTTEKLFF

v_call: TRBV12-3/TRBV12-4
j_call: TRBJ1-1
cdr3_aa: CASSFNDHGNLNTEAFF

v_call: TRBV20-1
j_call: TRBJ2-5
cdr3_aa: CSAPLPETQYF

v_call: TRBV2
j_call: TRBJ1-5
cdr3_aa: CASSDGRDPSQPQHF

v_call: TRBV20-1
j_call: TRBJ2-5
cdr3_aa: CSASGRSLETQYF

v_call: TRBV28
j_call: TRBJ1-5
cdr3_aa: CASIRERGQPQHF

v_call: TRBV2
j_call: TRBJ2-1
cdr3_aa: CASSERRAPHEQFF

v_call: TRBV28
j_call: TRBJ2-1
cdr3_aa: CASSFRVEQFF

v_call: TRBV3-1
j_call: TRBJ2-1
cdr3_aa: CASTNRVYNEQFF

v_call: TRBV19
j_call: TRBJ2-1
cdr3_aa: CASSIGVSSSYNEQFF

v_call: TRBV6-2/TRBV6-3
j_call: TRBJ1-2
cdr3_aa: CASETYGSRSNYGYTF